These 25 T cell receptor beta chains share one sample of origin, sequenced in a study of identical twins. MiXCR, run by TCRdb on the 5' RACE reads, gives a single entry per CDR3 protein. The sample contains some 500,000 distinct CDR3 sequences, approximately 15% of which appear only once. The sample also formed part of further work on yellow fever vaccine responses in identical twins.

The material sequenced was CD4+ T cells sorted from blood. The receptors shown here come from a young woman in good health.

V is TRBV5-5 and J is TRBJ2-5; TRBD2 aligns across 10 bases. The germline gives CDR1 SGHKS, CDR2 YYEKEE (reference sequence). J was trimmed by 5 bases and V by 5 bases; bases with no gene match: 9. The CDR3 sequence is 15 residues long. CDR3 region: CASSTVAGGRETQYF. Written as DNA, the CDR3 is TGTGCCAGCAGTACGGTAGCGGGAGGTAGGGAGACCCAGTACTTC.

This clonotype has only a few counts. The J gene is TRBJ2-3, the V gene TRBV10-3; 9 bases are a match to TRBD1. Germline V gives CDR1 ENHRY, CDR2 SYGVKD. V lost 10 bases, J lost 3 bases, and 8 bases stayed unmatched. CDR3 length equals 14 residues. CDR3 in DNA: TGTGCCACCCTTAAACAGGGGGCAACAGATACGCAGTATTTT. This encodes CATLKQGATDTQYF.

This chain uses TRBV7-9 with TRBJ1-1; 9 bases are a match to TRBD1. CDR3 size: 14 residues. V lost 5 bases and J lost 5; bases outside the gene matches: 6. Germline CDR1 reads SEHNR; CDR2 reads FQNEAQ (reference sequence). CDR3 nucleotides: TGTGCCAGCAGCCGAAGACAGGGGGAAACTGAAGCTTTCTTT. It yields the protein CASSRRQGETEAFF.

The CDR3: CSAASGGLYEQYF. Written as DNA, the CDR3 is TGCAGTGCTGCTAGCGGGGGGCTCTACGAGCAGTACTTC. The rearrangement uses TRBV20-1 and TRBJ2-7; 11 nucleotides match TRBD2. Trimming took 5 bases from V and 3 from J; bases not matched to a gene: 3. CDR1 is DFQATT, CDR2 SNEGSKA, per germline (reference sequence). This CDR3 has 13 residues.

This sequence joins TRBV3-1 and TRBJ2-3; D is unresolved. The CDR3 runs 15 residues. Per germline, CDR1 LGHDT and CDR2 YNNKEL (reference sequence). V shed 0 bases and J shed 2 bases, with 9 bases lying between them. CDR3 sequence (DNA): TGTGCCAGCAGCCAAGATGCGGCTATCACAGATACGCAGTATTTT. It is translated as CASSQDAAITDTQYF.

This clonotype was found a few times. The J gene is TRBJ1-1, the V gene TRBV20-1; D gene ambiguous. Germline assignment: CDR1 DFQATT and CDR2 SNEGSKA (reference sequence). V was clipped by 3 bases and J by 6 bases, with 14 bases between them. This CDR3 is built from 13 residues. For the CDR3, the DNA is TGCAGTGCTAGCCGGCCCTTAGTCGCTGAAGCTTTCTTT. Translated, it gives CSASRPLVAEAFF.

V gene TRBV12-3 or TRBV12-4 combines with J gene TRBJ1-5; D perhaps matches TRBD1 (5 bases). There are 15 residues in the CDR3. V was cut by 6 bases and J by 0 bases, with 12 bases left in between. CDR3 sequence reads: CASRRGIYSNQPQHF. The CDR3 DNA sequence: TGTGCCAGCAGACGGGGCATTTATAGCAATCAGCCCCAGCATTTT.

Ten or more counts support this clonotype. This chain links TRBV2 with TRBJ2-7, with 7 bases that match TRBD1. After removal of 10 bases from V and 3 bases from J, the junction contained 6 bases not matched to a gene. The CDR3 is 12 amino acids. The germline CDR1 and CDR2 sequences are SNHLY and FYNNEI. The chain's CDR3 is CATSGQSYEQYF. Here the CDR3 DNA reads TGTGCCACCTCGGGACAGAGCTACGAGCAGTACTTC.

This clonotype was detected ten times or more. The chain couples TRBV9 to TRBJ2-3; D ambiguous. Germline CDR1 is SGDLS and CDR2 is YYNGEE. The ends were cut back, 4 bases at V and 1 base at J, with 7 bases in the middle. The CDR3 is 13 residues long. Here the CDR3 reads CASSSAGTDTQYF. The CDR3, as DNA: TGTGCCAGCAGCTCCGCGGGCACAGATACGCAGTATTTT.

The gene calls are TRBV12-3 or TRBV12-4 and TRBJ2-7; D gene uncertain. Deletions cut 6 bases from V and 2 bases from J, with 17 bases between. The CDR3 has 15 residues. CDR3 sequence: CASSASDGRPYEQYF. DNA of the CDR3: TGTGCCAGCAGCGCCTCCGACGGAAGGCCCTACGAGCAGTACTTC.

The V call is TRBV20-1, the J call TRBJ1-2; D is unresolved. The CDR3 extends over 11 amino acids. Trimming shortened V by 6 bases and J by 7 bases, and 12 bases separated the two germline ends. CDR1 and CDR2 (germline): DFQATT, SNEGSKA (reference sequence). CDR3 sequence reads: CSATTAPGYTF. In nucleotides, the CDR3 is TGCAGTGCCACAACCGCTCCTGGCTACACCTTC.

V is TRBV11-2 and J is TRBJ2-3, with D tentatively TRBD1 or TRBD2 (5 bases each). Trimming cost V 1 base and J 1 base, with 21 bases left between them. This CDR3 has 19 residues. Germline V gene lookup returns CDR1 SGHAT and CDR2 FQNNGV. The CDR3 spells CASSLVGNGGSARTDTQYF. Here the CDR3 DNA reads TGTGCCAGCAGCTTAGTGGGTAATGGGGGTTCAGCTCGCACAGATACGCAGTATTTT.

In its sample, this clonotype was seen a few times. The gene calls are TRBV6-1 and TRBJ2-5, with D perhaps assigned TRBD1 or TRBD2 (5 bases each). Trimming removed 1 base at V and 1 base at J, with 10 bases between. Germline V gives CDR1 MNHNS, CDR2 SASEGT. The length of the CDR3 is 15 residues. The CDR3 sequence: CASSEDQGPQETQYF. For the CDR3, the DNA is TGTGCCAGCAGTGAAGACCAGGGACCCCAAGAGACCCAGTACTTC.

The chain employs TRBV6-1 and TRBJ2-2, with 9 bases that match TRBD1. Trimming removed 6 bases from V and 9 bases from J; junction bases left unmatched: 5. Germline CDR1 and CDR2: MNHNS and SASEGT. The CDR3 runs to 13 residues. The CDR3 spells CASSQDRGRELFF. CDR3 sequence (DNA): TGTGCCAGCAGCCAGGACAGGGGACGGGAGCTGTTTTTT.

This clonotype was observed a few times. V gene TRBV24-1 combines with J gene TRBJ2-3; 9 nucleotides match TRBD1. The CDR3 is 15 residues long. The germline CDR1 and CDR2 sequences are KGHDR and SFDVKD. The trim removed 3 bases at V and 9 bases at J, leaving 9 bases unmatched. The CDR3 loop is CATSDRDRAYGTQYF. DNA for the CDR3: TGTGCCACCAGTGATCGGGACAGGGCCTATGGGACGCAGTATTTT.

CDR3 DNA sequence: TGTGCCAGCAGTTTGGCGGGGACGCGGGATGAGCAGTTCTTC. Its protein product is CASSLAGTRDEQFF. This sequence joins TRBV28 and TRBJ2-1; the D gene is possibly TRBD2 (6 bases). The germline gives CDR1 MDHEN, CDR2 SYDVKM. CDR3 length equals 14 residues. Trimming shortened V by 3 bases and J by 8 bases, and 14 bases separated the two germline ends.

This clonotype has more than one count but fewer than ten. The genes are TRBV9 and TRBJ1-1, with a possible D match to TRBD1 (6 bases). The CDR3 is 16 amino acids. The V end lost 4 bases, the J end lost 5 bases, and 21 bases lay between the germline ends. CDR1 is SGDLS and CDR2 is YYNGEE in the germline V gene. CDR3 in amino acids: CASSPPGGRGKTEAFF. CDR3 sequence (DNA): TGTGCCAGCAGCCCCCCGGGGGGGCGAGGAAAAACTGAAGCTTTCTTT.

The chain carries TRBV11-2 and TRBJ2-2; a possible D gene is TRBD1 (5 bases). CDR3 length: 13 residues. Trimming stripped 7 bases from V and 4 bases from J, with 10 bases between. The germline V gene encodes CDR1 SGHAT and CDR2 FQNNGV. CDR3 region: CASKGPGTGELFF. The DNA for the CDR3 is TGTGCCAGCAAGGGGCCGGGCACCGGGGAGCTGTTTTTT. Supplemented by reference TRBV11-2 and TRBJ2-2, the full variable domain reads EAGVAQSPRYKIIEKRQSVAFWCNPISGHATLYWYQQILGQGPKLLIQFQNNGVVDDSQLPKDRFSAERLKGVDSTLKIQPAKLEDSAVYLCASKGPGTGELFFGEGSRLTVL.

As for this clonotype: Its ends do not fully match the called genes, so a read error is possible. The CDR3 nucleotides read TGTGCCAGCAGTGCCGCCGGGGCCGGAGGCGAGCTGTACTTC. This codes for CASSAAGAGGELYF. This chain uses TRBV28 with TRBJ2-7; the D gene could be TRBD1 or TRBD2 (5 bases each). This CDR3 region has 14 residues. Germline V gene lookup returns CDR1 MDHEN and CDR2 SYDVKM. Drawing the rest from reference TRBV28 and TRBJ2-7, the complete variable domain is DVKVTQSSRYLVKRTGEKVFLECVQDMDHENMFWYRQDPGLGLRLIYFSYDVKMKEKGDIPEGYSVSREKKERFSLILESASTNQTSMYLCASSAAGAGGELYFGPGTRLTVT.

The gene calls are TRBV20-1 and TRBJ1-3; no clear D gene. V shed 4 bases and J shed 0 bases, with 10 bases lying between them. This CDR3 has 14 residues. CDR1 is DFQATT, CDR2 SNEGSKA, per germline (reference sequence). Here the CDR3 reads CSAIHGFSGNTIYF. Written as DNA, the CDR3 is TGCAGTGCTATTCACGGCTTCTCTGGAAACACCATATATTTT.

The V call is TRBV7-3, the J call TRBJ2-5, with TRBD2 matching over 7 bases. Trimming removed 2 bases from V and 5 bases from J; junction bases left unmatched: 5. The CDR3 is made up of 14 amino acids. Germline values: CDR1 SGHTA, CDR2 FQGTGA. CDR3 in amino acids: CASSLGGTTETQYF. DNA of the CDR3: TGTGCCAGCAGCTTAGGAGGGACTACCGAGACCCAGTACTTC.

This clonotype was observed a few times. The rearrangement joins TRBV5-1 to TRBJ2-7, with 10 positions matching TRBD2. The length of the CDR3 is 16 residues. Per germline, CDR1 SGHRS and CDR2 YFSETQ. V trimming: 2 bases; J trimming: 6 bases; junction bases outside the gene matches: 11. The CDR3 here is CASSFEAGSGRSEQYF. DNA of the CDR3: TGCGCCAGCAGCTTTGAAGCCGGTAGCGGGAGGTCCGAGCAGTACTTC.

The chain joins TRBV4-2 to TRBJ2-2, with 8 bases identical to TRBD1. This CDR3 has 18 amino acids. Trimming at V came to 5 bases and at J to 2 bases, leaving 13 bases not matched to a gene. The germline V gene encodes CDR1 LGHNA and CDR2 YNFKEQ. The CDR3 bases are TGTGCCAGCAGCAGAGAAGCAGGGGGCGGCTTAAACACCGGGGAGCTGTTTTTT. Its protein product is CASSREAGGGLNTGELFF.

This clonotype was seen a few times. This chain connects TRBV10-3 to TRBJ2-5, with D tentatively TRBD2 (6 bases). Per germline, CDR1 ENHRY and CDR2 SYGVKD. V was clipped by 7 bases and J by 5 bases, with 14 bases between them. The CDR3 has 13 amino acids. CDR3 sequence reads: CAITASELETQYF. CDR3 DNA sequence: TGTGCCATCACTGCTAGCGAGTTGGAGACCCAGTACTTC.

This clonotype was seen a few times. This sequence joins TRBV20-1 and TRBJ2-7; D is unclear. V dropped 2 bases and J dropped 2 bases, with 10 bases sitting between them. This CDR3 is 13 amino acids long. The germline gives CDR1 DFQATT, CDR2 SNEGSKA (reference sequence). In DNA, the CDR3 is TGCAGTGCTAGATTTACAGAGACCTACGAGCAGTACTTC. This gives the protein CSARFTETYEQYF.